Sequencing of this T cell receptor (beta chain) was carried out in a study of blood T cell repertoires in COVID-19. The germline V and J ends were trimmed by 6 bases and 3 bases, with 12 bases remaining between them. The germline V gene has CDR1 MNHEY and CDR2 SVGAGI. This CDR3 contains 13 residues. The table came from immunoSEQ multiplex PCR; TCRdb's copy has only in-frame clones and leaves some out. The table records approximately 91,000 clones, roughly 79% of them present only once. This clonotype was sampled from a woman at least 80 years old with acute or convalescent COVID-19. The sequenced material came from peripheral blood. The chain is built from TRBV6-5 and TRBJ2-7; no firm D call. The CDR3 DNA sequence: TGTGCCAGCAGAGACTCCGGTCACTACGAGCAGTACTTC. Translated, it gives CASRDSGHYEQYF.